The entry below gives a single TCR beta chain sequence along with its context. No cognate antigen has been identified for it. The junction departs from germline at one end; a sequencing error may be responsible. The CDR3 regions of human TCRbeta chains were subjected to immunosequencing. As for the authors' bioinformatics: Repertoire TCRs were checked for matches against a reference library of SARS-CoV-2-specific TCRs that had been generated using the MIRA antigen-specificity platform. Breadth meant the fraction of unique TCRs that were SARS-CoV-2-associated, whereas depth meant the fraction of total T cells that were SARS-CoV-2-associated. Using the MIRA data, each spike-specific TCR was mapped to the spike region that the TCR reacts to and placed in a CD4 or CD8 class. Log10-transformed breadth and depth values were compared by one-way ANOVA with Sidak's multiple comparisons tests. This immuneACCESS table, as held by TCRdb, lists in-frame sequences with V and J called but not all clones. Of the missing ones, under half trace to an unresolved V gene in checked studies; the others have no known cause. V, J and clone size were drawn from that table, and D and trimming were deduced from the DNA. The sample table shows tens of thousands of clones, and around 80% are seen once. The ten largest clones take up 21% of the sample.

The sample's time point label, decoded: baseline before first vaccination. Vaccinee samples were obtained from the UK trials COV001 and COV002, which included a single-blind randomized controlled phase 2/3 trial of AZD1222 (ChAdOx1 nCoV-19) in healthy adults. For TCRbeta chain sequencing, PBMC samples from trial participants were taken at day 0 and at day 28 after the second dose. The entry originates in a study of T cell responses to AZD1222 COVID-19 vaccine listed by TCRdb under 2021. Study-wide context: AZD1222 recipients given second doses at about 4 weeks or at about 12 weeks were pooled, since spike-specific TCR depth and breadth were not found to differ between the two schedules. TCR sequencing covered 230 to 250 trial participants: 200 to 210 given two doses of AZD1222 and 26 given two doses of MenACWY control vaccine. Trial participants were enrolled into age subgroups of 18-55, 56-69 and 70-plus years, which contained 148, 28 and 57 TCR-sequenced participants, respectively.

Overall results and qualifications from the work: Participants were mostly white British, with more females than males. The authors suggested clonal diversity may have been underestimated. CD4 TCRs associated with the vaccine covered the entire spike protein, and the dominant responses were in regions 160-218 and 743-854. Reportedly, close to half of the unique spike-specific TCRs recognized epitopes lying outside the regions that are mutated in the B.1.351 and B.1.1.7 variants. In the small 56-69-year group, the increase in depth fell short of significance, most likely because of low power. Conclusions about previously exposed vaccinees are limited because only 5 or 6 AZD1222 recipients were SARS-CoV-2 seropositive at baseline. No day 14 peak-response samples were available, so repertoires were characterized only after the peak T cell response. A significant rise in spike-specific TCR breadth and depth was observed after two AZD1222 doses relative to day 0 and relative to MenACWY recipients.

From the cysteine up to the phenylalanine, the CDR3 has a length of 13 residues. Left in the record is the CDR3 DNA by itself, 39 bases read in frame from the first base. Recombination joined TRBV12-3 or TRBV12-4 with TRBJ2-7, with the D gene not clear enough to name. The sample was peripheral blood, taken on day 0 of AZD1222 vaccination. This receptor was obtained from an adult in good health. The DNA sequence follows: TGTGCCAGCAGTTTACTAGACTCCTCCGAGCAGTACTTC. This yields the protein CASSLLDSSEQYF.